The 29 T cell receptor beta chains listed next were all sequenced from one sample in a study of blood T cells in healthy people across ages. The authors ran a second PCR of about 6 to 11 cycles using a sample-barcoded 5' primer and a J-beta primer mix. TCRdb reanalysed the 5' RACE reads using MiXCR and keeps one entry per CDR3 protein. Of more than 1,400,000 distinct CDR3 sequences in the sample, roughly 40% were seen once. The sequenced sample was blood. The receptors stem from a woman younger than 35 in good health.

V gene TRBV4-1 combines with J gene TRBJ2-1; either TRBD1 or TRBD2 may supply D (5 bases each). Germline CDR1 and CDR2: MGHRA and YSYEKL. Trimming shortened V by 5 bases and J by 13 bases, and 15 bases separated the two germline ends. The CDR3 runs to 12 residues. The CDR3 bases are TGCGCCAGCAGCAGAGAGGGACGCGTACAGTTCTTC. It translates to CASSREGRVQFF.

This clonotype came up a few times. The chain combines TRBV2 with TRBJ2-2; D call uncertain. Germline CDR1 is SNHLY and CDR2 is FYNNEI. This CDR3 contains 16 residues. V lost 4 bases and J 0 bases, leaving 12 bases between the germline ends. In nucleotides, the CDR3 is TGTGCCAGCAGTGGGATAATCCACGCGAACACCGGGGAGCTGTTTTTT. Translated, it gives CASSGIIHANTGELFF.

V is TRBV15 and J is TRBJ2-5, with unresolved D. Germline-derived CDR1 and CDR2 are LNHNV and YYDKDF (reference sequence). V lost 0 bases, J lost 0 bases, and 14 bases lay in between. This CDR3 comprises 17 residues. Here the CDR3 DNA reads TGTGCCACCAGCAGAGAGTACTCACACTTGTACCAAGAGACCCAGTACTTC. It encodes CATSREYSHLYQETQYF.

This clonotype was counted between two and nine times. The chain couples TRBV29-1 to TRBJ1-3; a weak D match, TRBD1 (5 bases). Germline V CDR1 and CDR2: SQVTM, ANQGSEA. The CDR3 extends over 16 amino acids. V lost 3 bases and J 4 bases, leaving 19 bases between the germline ends. In nucleotides, the CDR3 is TGCAGCGTTGAGGCCCGAGGGGATTATCTCGGAAACACCATATATTTT. Its protein is CSVEARGDYLGNTIYF.

This clonotype has a handful of counts. This rearrangement joins TRBV7-2 to TRBJ2-7; 8 positions agree with TRBD2. CDR1 and CDR2 from the germline V gene are SGHTA and FQGNSA. The CDR3 has 14 amino acids. The V segment lost 6 bases and the J segment 5 bases; nucleotides outside the gene matches: 9. CDR3 nucleotide sequence: TGTGCCAGCAGTTCCGGGGGGGGTGGTAACGAGCAGTACTTC. Residues: CASSSGGGGNEQYF.

This clonotype appeared a few times. The V and J genes are TRBV20-1 and TRBJ2-5; D is ambiguous. The CDR3 is 13 amino acids. The V end was cut by 8 bases, the J end by 5 bases, with 18 bases between. CDR1 DFQATT and CDR2 SNEGSKA come from the germline V gene (reference sequence). This chain's CDR3 is CSSTARKGETQYF. CDR3 in DNA: TGCAGTTCCACGGCCCGGAAAGGGGAGACCCAGTACTTC.

This clonotype came up a few times. This rearrangement joins TRBV7-3 to TRBJ2-7, with TRBD1 as a possible D gene (6 bases). V lost 5 bases to trimming and J lost 5 bases, with 19 bases between them. The CDR3 totals 15 residues. The germline gives CDR1 SGHTA, CDR2 FQGTGA. The CDR3 DNA sequence: TGTGCCAGCAGCGCCCAGGGACAACAAAGGCACGAGCAGTACTTC. Amino acid sequence: CASSAQGQQRHEQYF.

This clonotype was counted between two and nine times. The chain joins TRBV12-3 or TRBV12-4 to TRBJ2-1; D may be TRBD1 (7 bases). Trimming cost V 6 bases and J 9 bases, with 12 bases left between them. The CDR3 is 12 amino acids. In DNA, the CDR3 is TGTGCCAGCAGGGAGGGGGCTGGTGAGCAGTTCTTC. It codes for CASREGAGEQFF.

The gene calls are TRBV4-1 and TRBJ2-7, with D possibly TRBD1 on 6 matching bases. The V and J ends lost 0 bases and 4 bases respectively, with 16 bases between them. The CDR3 totals 16 residues. CDR1 and CDR2 from the germline V gene are MGHRA and YSYEKL. The CDR3 here is CASSQDNRGQGYEQYF. In DNA, the CDR3 is TGCGCCAGCAGCCAAGATAATAGGGGACAAGGATACGAGCAGTACTTC.

This chain links TRBV4-1 with TRBJ1-5; D uncertain. CDR1 is MGHRA and CDR2 is YSYEKL in the germline V gene. This CDR3 has 15 amino acids. Trimming stripped 0 bases from V and 6 bases from J, with 12 bases between. The CDR3 DNA reads TGCGCCAGCAGCCAAGATCTGCCATCCGGTCAGCCCCAGCATTTT. Protein sequence: CASSQDLPSGQPQHF.

This clonotype was detected only a few times. This CDR3 reads CSARDAGGPSYNEQFF. The CDR3 bases are TGCAGTGCTAGAGATGCCGGGGGACCCTCCTACAATGAGCAGTTCTTC. The V call is TRBV20-1, the J call TRBJ2-1; tentative D call: TRBD2 (6 bases). The V and J ends lost 0 bases and 0 bases respectively, with 12 bases between them. The CDR3 totals 16 residues. CDR1 and CDR2 from the germline V gene are DFQATT and SNEGSKA (reference sequence).

The table lists this clonotype with a few counts. This sequence joins TRBV7-9 and TRBJ2-7; 13 nucleotides align to TRBD2. Germline CDR1 is SEHNR and CDR2 is FQNEAQ (reference sequence). This CDR3 region has 15 residues. The ends lost 5 bases at V and 2 bases at J; junction bases unmatched: 3. CDR3: CASSKGTSGTYEQYF. CDR3 coding DNA: TGTGCCAGCAGCAAAGGGACTAGCGGGACCTACGAGCAGTACTTC.

This clonotype showed up just a few times. The genes are TRBV7-9 and TRBJ2-1; tentatively, D is TRBD2 (7 bases). Germline loops: CDR1 SEHNR, CDR2 FQNEAQ (reference sequence). Trimming cost V 6 bases and J 10 bases, with 16 bases left between them. This CDR3 has 13 amino acids. The CDR3 nucleotides read TGTGCCAGCAGTTCAACCGGGGGGCAAGAGCAGTTCTTC. It encodes CASSSTGGQEQFF.

CDR3: CSVAAGGPYEQYF. CDR3 nucleotide sequence: TGCAGCGTTGCGGCAGGGGGGCCCTACGAGCAGTACTTC. The chain couples TRBV29-1 to TRBJ2-7; tentatively, D is TRBD1 (7 bases). V lost 4 bases to trimming and J lost 2 bases, with 12 bases between them. The germline V gene has CDR1 SQVTM and CDR2 ANQGSEA. This CDR3 spans 13 amino acids.

Comments on this clonotype: One end of the junction does not line up with germline, which may come from a read error. The chain combines TRBV3-1 with TRBJ2-7, with 7 bases matching TRBD2. This CDR3 comprises 21 residues. CDR1 is LGHDT, CDR2 YNNKEL, per germline (reference sequence). CDR3 loop: CAGSRKGGGENYHSSYNEQYF. The CDR3 DNA sequence: TGTGCCGGCAGCCGCAAGGGCGGGGGAGAGAACTATCATAGCTCCTACAATGAGCAGTACTTC.

This clonotype was counted only a few times. The chain employs TRBV7-9 and TRBJ2-7; 16 positions agree with TRBD2. This CDR3 spans 16 amino acids. Germline CDR1 and CDR2: SEHNR and FQNEAQ (reference sequence). The trim removed 4 bases at V and 5 bases at J, leaving 5 bases unmatched. This chain's CDR3 is CASSSGTSGGANEQYF. CDR3 nucleotides: TGTGCCAGCAGCTCAGGGACTAGCGGGGGGGCCAACGAGCAGTACTTC.

To note about this clonotype: This may come from a read error, since a much larger clone is one base off. V is TRBV6-2 or TRBV6-3 and J is TRBJ2-5, with 9 bases that match TRBD1. The germline V gene has CDR1 MNHEY and CDR2 SVGEGT. V lost 5 bases to trimming and J lost 4 bases; unmatched junction nucleotides: 5. The CDR3 loop spans 14 amino acids. CDR3 nucleotides: TGTGCCAGCAGTGACGGACAGGGGATAGAGACCCAGTACTTC. It yields the protein CASSDGQGIETQYF.

The table lists this clonotype with a few counts. The V gene is TRBV6-6, the J gene TRBJ1-5; TRBD1 might be the D (5 bases). CDR1 is MNHNY and CDR2 is SVGAGI in the germline V gene (reference sequence). V lost 6 bases to trimming and J lost 3 bases, with 15 bases between them. The CDR3 is 15 amino acids. The CDR3 reads CASRPDGTYNQPQHF. For the CDR3, the DNA is TGTGCCAGCAGACCCGACGGGACCTACAATCAGCCCCAGCATTTT.

V and J are TRBV4-1 and TRBJ2-7; TRBD2 aligns across 11 bases. V shed 1 base, J shed 5 bases, and the junction held 7 bases outside the gene matches. The germline CDR1 and CDR2 sequences are MGHRA and YSYEKL. This CDR3 comprises 16 residues. CDR3 in amino acids: CASSQVLAGGSDEQYF. The CDR3 DNA reads TGCGCCAGCAGCCAAGTTTTAGCGGGAGGGTCCGACGAGCAGTACTTC.

The gene calls are TRBV29-1 and TRBJ2-7, with 11 bases fitting TRBD1. Matching the DNA end better, TRBJ2-5 makes the J call doubtful. The CDR3 is made up of 13 amino acids. Germline V gene lookup returns CDR1 SQVTM and CDR2 ANQGSEA. The CDR3 DNA sequence: TGCAGCGTAGGGGGGACAGGGGGAGGGACCCAGTACTTC. This encodes CSVGGTGGGTQYF.

The gene calls are TRBV5-5 and TRBJ1-5; perhaps TRBD1 as D (6 bases). The CDR3 totals 15 residues. With 4 bases removed from V and 2 bases from J, the gap between germline ends came to 13 bases. Looked up from germline, CDR1 is SGHKS and CDR2 is YYEKEE (reference sequence). This CDR3 is CASSAGVLGNQPQHF. The CDR3 region has the DNA TGTGCCAGCAGCGCAGGGGTTTTGGGCAATCAGCCCCAGCATTTT.

The V call is TRBV12-5, the J call TRBJ2-7; TRBD2 matches 8 bases. Looked up from germline, CDR1 is LGHNT and CDR2 is FRNRAP. The CDR3 sequence is 14 residues long. Trimming removed 5 bases from V and 7 bases from J; junction bases left unmatched: 10. The CDR3 nucleotides are TGTGCTAGTGGTACAAGCGGGAGTTGGGGAGAGCAGTACTTC. This sequence encodes CASGTSGSWGEQYF. The full variable domain, completed using reference TRBV12-5 and TRBJ2-7, is DARVTQTPRHKVTEMGQEVTMRCQPILGHNTVFWYRQTMMQGLELLAYFRNRAPLDDSGMPKDRFSAEMPDATLATLKIQPSEPRDSAVYFCASGTSGSWGEQYFGPGTRLTVT.

This clonotype was observed a handful of times. CDR3 protein: CSARVLRTFQGNEQFF. The CDR3 DNA is TGCAGTGCTAGAGTATTGCGGACCTTTCAGGGCAATGAGCAGTTCTTC. The genes are TRBV20-1 and TRBJ2-1, with D perhaps TRBD1 (5 bases). Germline CDR1 is DFQATT and CDR2 is SNEGSKA (reference sequence). Deletions cut 1 base from V and 6 bases from J, with 19 bases between. The CDR3 has 16 amino acids.

About this clonotype: One end of the junction fails to match germline, which may point to a read error. V usage is TRBV7-9 and J usage is TRBJ2-5; no reliable D call. The V gene's germline CDR1 is SEHNR and CDR2 FQNEAQ (reference sequence). CDR3 length: 15 amino acids. CDR3 protein: CASSLEVRIQEAQYF. The CDR3 DNA is TGTGCCAGCAGCTTAGAGGTCAGGATACAAGAGGCCCAGTACTTC.

This clonotype was observed a few times. The chain carries TRBV21-1 and TRBJ2-5; the table assigns TRBD1, which was not confirmed against the DNA. TRBV21-1 is deemed a pseudogene. The CDR3 has 14 residues. CDR3 nucleotide sequence: TGTGCCAGCAGCAAAGCGGGACAGCAAGAGACCCAGTACTTC. Its protein product is CASSKAGQQETQYF.

In its sample, this clonotype was seen a few times. The chain joins TRBV9 to TRBJ2-7; perhaps TRBD1 as D (6 bases). The V gene lost 4 bases and the J gene lost 2 bases, with 16 bases spanning the gap. This CDR3 comprises 15 residues. The germline V gene encodes CDR1 SGDLS and CDR2 YYNGEE. CDR3 amino acids: CASSPMGAATYEQYF. For the CDR3, the DNA is TGTGCCAGCAGCCCCATGGGGGCCGCAACCTACGAGCAGTACTTC.

The chain links TRBV18 to TRBJ2-5; D gene uncertain. CDR1 KGHSH and CDR2 LQKENI come from the germline V gene. This CDR3 region has 14 residues. Trimming removed 0 bases at V and 2 bases at J, with 7 bases between. CDR3 sequence (DNA): TGTGCCAGCTCACCACCTAGGGTTCAAGAGACCCAGTACTTC. It yields the protein CASSPPRVQETQYF.

This clonotype occurred a few times. The chain employs TRBV25-1 and TRBJ1-2, with 8 bases that match TRBD1. V lost 0 bases and J lost 4; bases outside the gene matches: 19. CDR1 is MGHDK, CDR2 SYGVNS, per germline. This CDR3 is built from 20 residues. CDR3 residues: CASSEYFVTGVSGSLYGYTF. CDR3 in DNA: TGTGCCAGCAGTGAATATTTTGTGACAGGGGTCTCGGGATCCCTCTATGGCTACACCTTC.

The genes are TRBV4-1 and TRBJ2-1; 8 positions match TRBD2. Trimming at V came to 3 bases and at J to 7 bases, leaving 14 bases not matched to a gene. The germline V gene has CDR1 MGHRA and CDR2 YSYEKL. The CDR3 covers 17 residues. CDR3 residues: CASSQGLSTSALNEQFF. For the CDR3, the DNA is TGCGCCAGCAGCCAGGGGCTCTCGACTAGCGCCCTAAATGAGCAGTTCTTC.